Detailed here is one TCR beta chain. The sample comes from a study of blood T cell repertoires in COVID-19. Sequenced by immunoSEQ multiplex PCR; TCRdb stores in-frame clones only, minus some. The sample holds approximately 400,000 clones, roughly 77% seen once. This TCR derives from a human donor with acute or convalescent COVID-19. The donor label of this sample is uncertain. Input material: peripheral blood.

CDR3 coding DNA: TGTGCCAGCAGCCGGACAGGGGCGGGTGAAAAACTGTTTTTT. Amino acid sequence: CASSRTGAGEKLFF. The chain uses TRBV5-4 and TRBJ1-4, with 9 bases matching TRBD1. The length of the CDR3 is 14 residues. Per the germline V gene, CDR1 is SGHNT and CDR2 is YYREEE (reference sequence). V lost 4 bases and J lost 7; bases outside the gene matches: 5.